This T cell receptor beta chain derives from a study of T cells expressing NK-cell markers. Study overall: Cells sorted as CD3+CD56+NKG2C+, CD3+CD56+NKG2C- and CD3+CD56-NKG2C+ T cells supplied the TCR beta repertoires. Study conclusions and caveats: Of CD8+ T cells, 1.0-7.0% belonged to dominant NKG2C+ clonotypes in five or six donors.

5'RACE template switching with UMIs generated TCR beta cDNA. Using the 5' RACE reads, TCRdb records one entry per CDR3 protein without DNA. The sample has about 460,000 distinct CDR3 sequences; the top ten hold around 1.4%. The CDR3 spans 16 residues. CDR1 and CDR2 (germline): MNHEY, SMNVEV (reference sequence). In the case of this clonotype: The target antigen is unknown.

The V and J genes are TRBV27 and TRBJ2-7; no DNA is available, so the TRBD2 call from TCRdb remains unchecked. Input material: blood T cells: a sorted CD56 or NKG2C T cell subset, CD4+ or CD8+ T cells, or bulk PBMC T cells (not recorded which). The receptor was isolated from a woman in her 50s in good health. CDR3 sequence: CASSFLAGGGIIEQYF.